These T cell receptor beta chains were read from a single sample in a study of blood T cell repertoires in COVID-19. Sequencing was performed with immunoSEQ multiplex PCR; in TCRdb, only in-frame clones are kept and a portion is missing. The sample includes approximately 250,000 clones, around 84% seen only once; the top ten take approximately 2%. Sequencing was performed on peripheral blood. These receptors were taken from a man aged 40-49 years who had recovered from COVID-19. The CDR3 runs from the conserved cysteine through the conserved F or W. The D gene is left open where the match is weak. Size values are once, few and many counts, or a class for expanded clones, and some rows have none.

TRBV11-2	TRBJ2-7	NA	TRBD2	TGTGCCAGCAGCGGAAGCGGGAGGGCCTCCTACGAGCAGTACTTC	CASSGSGRASYEQYF
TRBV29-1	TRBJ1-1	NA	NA	TGCAGCGTTGATCGGGGAGGGGCGGACACTGAAGCTTTCTTT	CSVDRGGADTEAFF
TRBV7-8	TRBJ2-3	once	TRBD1	TGTGCCAGCAGTCGCGACAGGGACGTGACAGATACGCAGTATTTT	CASSRDRDVTDTQYF
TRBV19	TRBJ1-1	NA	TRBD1	TGTGCCAGTAGTAGTCGACCAGGGGGCACTGAAGCTTTCTTT	CASSSRPGGTEAFF
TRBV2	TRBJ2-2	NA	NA	TGTGCCGGTTCCGAGGAGGGTTCTTACACCGGGGAGCTGTTTTTT	CAGSEEGSYTGELFF
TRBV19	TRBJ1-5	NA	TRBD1	TGTGCCGGCAGGGGGCCCGGCAATCAGCCCCAGCATTTT	CAGRGPGNQPQHF
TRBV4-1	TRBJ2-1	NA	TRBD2	TGCGCCAGCAGCCAACGAAATAGACTAGCGGGGGATCTCAATGAGCAGTTCTTC	CASSQRNRLAGDLNEQFF
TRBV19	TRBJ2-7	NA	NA	TGTGCCAGTAGCCCCTTACAGGGCAGGAACGAGCAGTACTTC	CASSPLQGRNEQYF
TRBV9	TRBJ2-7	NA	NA	TGTGCCAGCAGCGTAGGAGGTGGCGGGGGCGACTACGAGCAGTACTTC	CASSVGGGGGDYEQYF
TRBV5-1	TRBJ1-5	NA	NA	TGCGCCAGCAGCTTGGGGGGAGGTCAGCCCCAGCATTTT	CASSLGGGQPQHF
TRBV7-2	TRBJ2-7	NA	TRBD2	TGTGCCAGCAGCCTAATGAGCGGGGGGGTCGAGCAGTACTTC	CASSLMSGGVEQYF
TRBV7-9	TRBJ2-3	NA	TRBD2	TGTGCCAGCAGCCCACTAGCGGGGCAGGCCCCAGATACGCAGTATTTT	CASSPLAGQAPDTQYF
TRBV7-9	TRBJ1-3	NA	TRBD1	TGTGCCAGCAGCCGACAGGGGGCGCCCCCTGGAAACACCATATATTTT	CASSRQGAPPGNTIYF
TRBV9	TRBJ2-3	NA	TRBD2	TGTGCCAGCAGCGTAAACTGGCTAGCGGGGGGGCTGGATACGCAGTATTTT	CASSVNWLAGGLDTQYF
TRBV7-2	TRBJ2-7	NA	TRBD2	TGTGCCAGCAGCTTTTCAGCGGGAAAAGCCTACGAGCAGTACTTC	CASSFSAGKAYEQYF
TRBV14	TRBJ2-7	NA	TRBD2	TGTGCCAGCAGCCAAGTGGCGGGGGGCTTCCTCGAGCAGTACTTC	CASSQVAGGFLEQYF
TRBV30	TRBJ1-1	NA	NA	TGTGCCTGGAGCACCCCCTGGGAGGGGAACACTGAAGCTTTCTTT	CAWSTPWEGNTEAFF
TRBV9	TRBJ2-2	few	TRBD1	TGTGCCAGCAGCGGTTGGACAGGGGTGACCGGGGAGCTGTTTTTT	CASSGWTGVTGELFF
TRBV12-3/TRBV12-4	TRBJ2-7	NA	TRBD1	TGTGCCAGCAGTCTGGGACAGGGTCGGGGGCAGTACTTC	CASSLGQGRGQYF
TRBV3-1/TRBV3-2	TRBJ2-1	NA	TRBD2	TGTGCCAGCAGCCGGACTAGCGGGGGGCGGAGCTCCTACAATGAGCAGTTCTTC	CASSRTSGGRSSYNEQFF
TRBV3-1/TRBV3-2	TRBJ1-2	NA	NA	TGTGCCAGCAGCACGACGCGGGGAAACTATGGCTACACCTTC	CASSTTRGNYGYTF
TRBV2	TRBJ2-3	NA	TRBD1	TGTGCCAGCCGGGACAGGGACATGGATACGCAGTATTTT	CASRDRDMDTQYF
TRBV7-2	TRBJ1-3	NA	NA	TGTGCCAGCAGCTCCCAAACGAGCTCTGGAAACACCATATATTTT	CASSSQTSSGNTIYF
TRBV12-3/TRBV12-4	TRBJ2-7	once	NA	TGTGCCAGCAGTTTAGCGGGGGGTTACGAGCAGTACTTC	CASSLAGGYEQYF
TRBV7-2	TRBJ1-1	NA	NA	TGTGCCAGCAGCTTATCGGGATCGGAGAACAGTGCTTTCTTT	CASSLSGSENSAFF
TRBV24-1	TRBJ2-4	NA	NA	TGTGCCACCAGCCCCGGAGGTCCGGGAAACATTCAGTACTTC	CATSPGGPGNIQYF
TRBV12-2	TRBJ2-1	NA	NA	TGTGCAAGTCGCTCCTCGTGCGCGGGGGCCCCATACAATGAGCAGTTCTTC	CASRSSCAGAPYNEQFF
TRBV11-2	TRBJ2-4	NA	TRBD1	TGTGCCAGCAGCCGAGGGACAGGGGGCTTTGGGAACATTCAGTACTTC	CASSRGTGGFGNIQYF
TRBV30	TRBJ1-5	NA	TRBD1	TGTGCCTGGAGTGGGGACAGGGGGGATCAGCCCCAGCATTTT	CAWSGDRGDQPQHF
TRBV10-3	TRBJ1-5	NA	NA	TGTGCCATCAGTGATCCAGGGTATAGCAATCAGCCCCAGCATTTT	CAISDPGYSNQPQHF
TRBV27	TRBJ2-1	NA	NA	TGTGCCAGCAGTGGAAGTAGCGGCAATGAGCAGTTCTTC	CASSGSSGNEQFF
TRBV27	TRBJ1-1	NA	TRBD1	TGTGCCAGCAGTCTAGACAGGGTGAACACTGAAGCTTTCTTT	CASSLDRVNTEAFF
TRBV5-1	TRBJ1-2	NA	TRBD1	TGCGCCAGCAGCTTGGGGACAGGGGGCATTTATGGCTACACCTTC	CASSLGTGGIYGYTF
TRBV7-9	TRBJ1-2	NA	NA	TGTGCCAGCAGCTCCCTGACAGTCTATGGCTACACCTTC	CASSSLTVYGYTF
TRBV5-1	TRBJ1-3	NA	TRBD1	TGCGCCAGCAGCCAAACGACAGGGGGTGGAAACACCATATATTTT	CASSQTTGGGNTIYF
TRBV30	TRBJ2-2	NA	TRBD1	TGTGCCTGGAGTGCTGGACAGGAGGACACCGGGGAGCTGTTTTTT	CAWSAGQEDTGELFF
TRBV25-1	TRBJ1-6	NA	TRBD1	TGTGCCAGCAGTGCTCTGGACAGGGTTAATTCACCCCTCCACTTT	CASSALDRVNSPLHF
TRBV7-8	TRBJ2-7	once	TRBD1	TGTGCCAGCAGCTTATCGGGACAGGATCCCTACGAGCAGTACTTC	CASSLSGQDPYEQYF
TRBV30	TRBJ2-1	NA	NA	TGTGCCTCACAAATCTACAATGAGCAGTTCTTC	CASQIYNEQFF
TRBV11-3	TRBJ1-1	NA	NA	TGTGCCAGCAGCTTAGCACGACAGAACACTGAAGCTTTCTTT	CASSLARQNTEAFF
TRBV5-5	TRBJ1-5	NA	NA	TGTGCCAGCCGCAGGGGAGAAAATCAGCCCCAGCATTTT	CASRRGENQPQHF
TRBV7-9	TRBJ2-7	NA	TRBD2	TGTGCCAGCAGCCTTTTGCTTAGCGGGAGCTACTATACCCCTGTCTTC	CASSLLLSGSYYTPVF
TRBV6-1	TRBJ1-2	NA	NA	TGTGCCAGCAGTGAAGGTCGGGCAGGGAACTATGGCTACACCTTC	CASSEGRAGNYGYTF
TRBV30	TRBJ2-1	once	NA	TGTGCCTTTACACTAGTTAGCTACAATGAGCAGTTCTTC	CAFTLVSYNEQFF
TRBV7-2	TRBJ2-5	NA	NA	TGTGCCAGCAGCTTCCAGTTTCAAGAGACCCAGTACTTC	CASSFQFQETQYF
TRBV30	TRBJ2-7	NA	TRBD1	TGTGCCTGCGGGACAGGGATACTTCCAAGTGACGAGCAGTACTTC	CACGTGILPSDEQYF
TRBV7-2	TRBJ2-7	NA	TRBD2	TGTGCCAGCAGCTATAGACTAGCGGGAGCCTACGAGCAGTACTTC	CASSYRLAGAYEQYF
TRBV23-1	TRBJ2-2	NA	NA	TGCGCCAACCCAGGTTCAACACAGCATCCTATAGGCGCCGGGGAGCTGTTTTTT	CANPGSTQHPIGAGELFF
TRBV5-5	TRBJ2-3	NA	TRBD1	TGTGCCAGCAGCTCCCGCACGGGACAGATCACAGATACGCAGTATTTT	CASSSRTGQITDTQYF
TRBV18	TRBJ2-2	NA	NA	TGTGCCAGCTCACCCTCGGGGGAGCTGTTTTTT	CASSPSGELFF
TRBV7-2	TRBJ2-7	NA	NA	TGTGCCAGCAGCTTAGGCGGGACCACCTCCTACGAGCAGTACTTC	CASSLGGTTSYEQYF
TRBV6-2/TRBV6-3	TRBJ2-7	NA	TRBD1	TGTGCCAGCAGTCGAGCCGGGACAGGGCTCTACGAGCAGTACTTC	CASSRAGTGLYEQYF
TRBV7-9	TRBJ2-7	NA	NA	TGTGCCAGCAGCTTAGGATTGGGTAGCGGCTCCTACGAGCAGTACTTC	CASSLGLGSGSYEQYF
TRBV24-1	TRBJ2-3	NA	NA	TGTGCCACCAGTGATTTGGAACCTGGGAGTACGCAGTATTTT	CATSDLEPGSTQYF
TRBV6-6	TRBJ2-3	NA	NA	TGTGCCAGCAGCACCCCGAACTCAGATACGCAGTATTTT	CASSTPNSDTQYF